The next 29 T cell receptor beta chains were all read from a single sample in a study of monozygotic twins with inflammatory bowel disease. TCRdb re-called the 5' RACE reads; one entry per CDR3 protein, DNA not given. This sample's table has about 170,000 distinct CDR3 sequences. The sample was blood. The source is a human donor with ulcerative colitis or Crohn's disease, or a healthy co-twin of an affected twin (not recorded which).

This chain links TRBV7-2 with TRBJ1-2. CDR1 SGHTA and CDR2 FQGNSA come from the germline V gene. The CDR3 is 14 amino acids. The CDR3 is CASSPRVGDYGYTF.

CDR3 sequence: CASSLIGEGLEEQFF. The chain employs TRBV27 and TRBJ2-1; TCRdb calls TRBD2, which cannot be checked without DNA. The CDR3 extends over 15 amino acids. In germline, CDR1 is MNHEY, CDR2 SMNVEV (reference sequence).

The V call is TRBV28, the J call TRBJ2-7; absent DNA, TCRdb's TRBD1 call cannot be checked. The CDR3 contains 12 residues. CDR1 is MDHEN, CDR2 SYDVKM, per germline. The chain's CDR3 is CASSNQGYEQYF.

The V call is TRBV7-8, the J call TRBJ2-7. Germline V gene sequence: CDR1 SGHVS, CDR2 FQNEAQ. The CDR3 runs to 14 residues. The CDR3 spells CASSLAVASYEQYF.

V gene TRBV27 combines with J gene TRBJ1-1. Germline V gene sequence: CDR1 MNHEY, CDR2 SMNVEV (reference sequence). CDR3 length: 15 amino acids. The CDR3 protein is CASSLRREGSTEAFF.

The J gene is TRBJ1-6, the V gene TRBV2; the TCRdb D gene call, TRBD1, has no DNA to confirm it. This CDR3 has 13 amino acids. CDR1 SNHLY and CDR2 FYNNEI come from the germline V gene. Here the CDR3 reads CARGDRVDSPLHF.

This sequence joins TRBV6-2 or TRBV6-3 and TRBJ1-6; TCRdb picks TRBD1, but there is no DNA to check that call. This CDR3 region has 17 residues. Germline CDR1 and CDR2: MNHEY and SVGEGT. The CDR3 loop reads CASSDDLRGFYNSPLHF.

V usage is TRBV11-2 and J usage is TRBJ1-5. This CDR3 has 11 residues. The germline CDR1 and CDR2 sequences are SGHAT and FQNNGV. CDR3: CASCQRKPQHF.

V is TRBV28 and J is TRBJ1-1. This CDR3 comprises 15 residues. Germline CDR1 reads MDHEN; CDR2 reads SYDVKM. The CDR3 region is CASSSGQWGTPEAFF.

The V gene is TRBV12-3 or TRBV12-4, the J gene TRBJ1-1. The CDR3 consists of 12 residues. CDR3 region: CASNGEGRAAFF.

The genes are TRBV4-1 and TRBJ2-1; absent DNA, TCRdb's TRBD1 call cannot be checked. Germline CDR1 MGHRA, CDR2 YSYEKL. This CDR3 has 14 amino acids. CDR3 sequence: CASSQAPIYNEQFF.

V is TRBV7-2 and J is TRBJ2-1; as DNA is missing, the TRBD2 call by TCRdb cannot be tested. The CDR3 loop spans 16 amino acids. The germline gives CDR1 SGHTA, CDR2 FQGNSA. The CDR3 loop is CASSREGGGRYNEQFF. The variable domain in full, with the rest retrieved from reference TRBV7-2 and TRBJ2-1, is GAGVSQSPSNKVTEKGKDVELRCDPISGHTALYWYRQSLGQGLEFLIYFQGNSAPDKSGLPSDRFSAERTGGSVSTLTIQRTQQEDSAVYLCASSREGGGRYNEQFFGPGTRLTVL.

The chain links TRBV14 to TRBJ2-1; the TCRdb call, TRBD2, lacks DNA for checking. Germline V gene sequence: CDR1 SGHDN, CDR2 FVKESK. The CDR3 covers 15 residues. The CDR3 loop is CASSQGMGGLREQFF.

This chain connects TRBV5-6 to TRBJ1-1; TCRdb indicates TRBD1, and absent DNA this call remains unverified. The CDR3 covers 17 residues. The germline V gene has CDR1 SGHDT and CDR2 YYEEEE. The CDR3 protein is CASSLLTAALTHTEAFF.

V usage is TRBV7-2 and J usage is TRBJ1-6; absent DNA, TCRdb's TRBD1 call cannot be checked. This CDR3 region has 16 residues. The V gene's germline CDR1 is SGHTA and CDR2 FQGNSA. This CDR3 reads CASSSGQGLRDSPLHF.

The chain employs TRBV28 and TRBJ2-7. This CDR3 contains 14 residues. Germline CDR1 is MDHEN and CDR2 is SYDVKM. The CDR3 is CASSTAAAHREQYF.

The chain employs TRBV4-1 and TRBJ2-7; TCRdb picks TRBD1, but there is no DNA to check that call. Per the germline V gene, CDR1 is MGHRA and CDR2 is YSYEKL. The CDR3 covers 12 residues. This CDR3 reads CASSSGAYEQYF.

The genes are TRBV20-1 and TRBJ2-1. The V gene's germline CDR1 is DFQATT and CDR2 SNEGSKA (reference sequence). There are 11 residues in the CDR3. CDR3 sequence reads: CSAFYNNEQFF.

The chain links TRBV11-2 to TRBJ2-2; TCRdb's D call of TRBD2 is untestable without DNA. Germline values: CDR1 SGHAT, CDR2 FQNNGV. The CDR3 length is 15 residues. The CDR3 reads CASSLSGRLNGELFF.

This chain joins TRBV5-6 and TRBJ2-3; checking the TCRdb D call of TRBD1 is not possible without DNA. Germline-derived CDR1 and CDR2 are SGHDT and YYEEEE. The CDR3 spans 13 residues. CDR3 sequence: CASSLEGADTQYF.

This chain connects TRBV5-6 to TRBJ1-1; TCRdb's D call, TRBD1, is unchecked because there is no DNA. The CDR3 loop spans 18 amino acids. Per the germline V gene, CDR1 is SGHDT and CDR2 is YYEEEE. The CDR3 region is CASSWRGGQGEMNTEAFF. The whole variable domain, remainder taken from reference TRBV5-6 and TRBJ1-1, is DAGVTQSPTHLIKTRGQQVTLRCSPKSGHDTVSWYQQALGQGPQFIFQYYEEEERQRGNFPDRFSGHQFPNYSSELNVNALLLGDSALYLCASSWRGGQGEMNTEAFFGQGTRLTVV.

V is TRBV5-1 and J is TRBJ1-6; TCRdb's assignment of TRBD1 cannot be checked, as there is no DNA. The CDR3 extends over 15 amino acids. CDR1 is SGHRS and CDR2 is YFSETQ in the germline V gene. This chain's CDR3 is CASSLEGATNSPLHF.

V and J are TRBV2 and TRBJ2-1. Looked up from germline, CDR1 is SNHLY and CDR2 is FYNNEI. The CDR3 length is 16 residues. The CDR3 sequence is CASSEYGVQPYNEQFF.

The genes are TRBV29-1 and TRBJ2-1; the D call from TCRdb, TRBD2, cannot be confirmed without DNA. Germline loops: CDR1 SQVTM, CDR2 ANQGSEA. The CDR3 loop spans 15 amino acids. CDR3 residues: CSVVLAGAVGNEQFF.

The rearrangement uses TRBV9 and TRBJ2-1; there is no DNA to check the TCRdb D call of TRBD2. Looked up from germline, CDR1 is SGDLS and CDR2 is YYNGEE. CDR3 length: 16 amino acids. CDR3 sequence reads: CASSVVTSGIFHEQFF.

The V call is TRBV7-9, the J call TRBJ2-5; the D call of TRBD1 rests on TCRdb alone, since no DNA is present to check it. The CDR3 length is 15 residues. Germline-derived CDR1 and CDR2 are SEHNR and FQNEAQ (reference sequence). CDR3 in amino acids: CASSSSPRSQETQYF.

V and J are TRBV6-5 and TRBJ2-1; the D call from TCRdb, TRBD1, cannot be confirmed without DNA. The CDR3 is made up of 12 amino acids. Germline assignment: CDR1 MNHEY and CDR2 SVGAGI. The CDR3 reads CASSLQGGEQFF.

This chain connects TRBV7-6 to TRBJ2-2. Germline lookup yields CDR1 SGHVS and CDR2 FNYEAQ. The CDR3 runs 15 residues. CDR3 in amino acids: CASSPTTILTGELFF. Variable domain in full (rest from reference TRBV7-6 and TRBJ2-2): GAGVSQSPRYKVTKRGQDVALRCDPISGHVSLYWYRQALGQGPEFLTYFNYEAQQDKSGLPNDRFSAERPEGSISTLTIQRTEQRDSAMYRCASSPTTILTGELFFGEGSRLTVL.

V and J are TRBV4-3 and TRBJ2-3. The CDR3 sequence is 12 residues long. Germline CDR1 LGHNA, CDR2 YSLEER. The CDR3 protein is CASSQGRDTQYF.